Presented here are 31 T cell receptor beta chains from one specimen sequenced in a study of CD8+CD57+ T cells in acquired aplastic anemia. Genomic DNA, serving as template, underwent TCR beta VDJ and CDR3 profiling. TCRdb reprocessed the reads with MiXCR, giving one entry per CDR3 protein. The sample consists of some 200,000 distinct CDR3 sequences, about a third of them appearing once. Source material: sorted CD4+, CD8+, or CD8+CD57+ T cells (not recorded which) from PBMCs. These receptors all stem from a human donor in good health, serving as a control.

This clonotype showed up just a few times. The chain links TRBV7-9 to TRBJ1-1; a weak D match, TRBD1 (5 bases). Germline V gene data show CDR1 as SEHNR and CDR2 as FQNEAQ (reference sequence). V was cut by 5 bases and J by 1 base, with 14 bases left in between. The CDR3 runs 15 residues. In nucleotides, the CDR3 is TGTGCCAGCAGCCCCGAAGGGGCGGGGAACACTGAAGCTTTCTTT. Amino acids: CASSPEGAGNTEAFF.

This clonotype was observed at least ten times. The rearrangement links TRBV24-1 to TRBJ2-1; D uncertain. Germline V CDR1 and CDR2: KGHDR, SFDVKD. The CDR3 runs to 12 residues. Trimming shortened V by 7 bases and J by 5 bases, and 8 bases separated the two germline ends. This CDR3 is CATRGQHNEQFF. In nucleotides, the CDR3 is TGTGCCACCAGGGGCCAGCACAATGAGCAGTTCTTC.

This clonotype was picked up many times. CDR3 DNA sequence: TGCAGCGTTGATTTCGGGACAGGAATCACAGATACGCAGTATTTT. It specifies CSVDFGTGITDTQYF. The chain recombines TRBV29-1 with TRBJ2-3; the match to TRBD1 covers 8 bases. This CDR3 is 15 amino acids long. V trimming: 3 bases; J trimming: 2 bases; junction bases outside the gene matches: 7. Germline-derived CDR1 and CDR2 are SQVTM and ANQGSEA.

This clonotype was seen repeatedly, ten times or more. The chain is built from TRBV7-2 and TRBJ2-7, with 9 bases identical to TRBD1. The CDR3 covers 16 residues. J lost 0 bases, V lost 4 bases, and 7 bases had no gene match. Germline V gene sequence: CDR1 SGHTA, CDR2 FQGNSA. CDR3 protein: CASSSRQGDLSYEQYF. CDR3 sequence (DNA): TGTGCCAGCAGCTCCCGACAGGGGGACCTCTCCTACGAGCAGTACTTC.

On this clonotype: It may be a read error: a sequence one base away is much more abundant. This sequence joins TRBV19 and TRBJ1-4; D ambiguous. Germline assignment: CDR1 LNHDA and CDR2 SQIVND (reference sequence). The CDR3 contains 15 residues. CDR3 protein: CASSRSRLANENLFF. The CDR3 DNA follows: TGTGCCAGTAGTAGGTCCAGGCTCGCTAATGAAAACCTGTTTTTT. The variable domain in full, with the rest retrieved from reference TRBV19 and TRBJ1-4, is DGGITQSPKYLFRKEGQNVTLSCEQNLNHDAMYWYRQDPGQGLRLIYYSQIVNDFQKGDIAEGYSVSREKKESFPLTVTSAQKNPTAFYLCASSRSRLANENLFFGSGTQLSVL.

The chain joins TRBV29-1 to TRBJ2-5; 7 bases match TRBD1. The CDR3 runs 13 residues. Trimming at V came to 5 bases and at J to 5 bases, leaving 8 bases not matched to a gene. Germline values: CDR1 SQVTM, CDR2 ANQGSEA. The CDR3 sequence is CSVLDRVRETQYF. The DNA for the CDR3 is TGCAGCGTTTTAGACAGGGTGAGGGAGACCCAGTACTTC.

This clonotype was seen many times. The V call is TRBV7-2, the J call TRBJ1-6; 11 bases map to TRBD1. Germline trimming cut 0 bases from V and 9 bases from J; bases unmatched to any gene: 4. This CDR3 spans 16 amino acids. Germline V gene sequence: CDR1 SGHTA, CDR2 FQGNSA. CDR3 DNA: TGTGCCAGCAGCTTAGCTGGACAGGGGGCAGGTTCACCCCTCCACTTT. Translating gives CASSLAGQGAGSPLHF.

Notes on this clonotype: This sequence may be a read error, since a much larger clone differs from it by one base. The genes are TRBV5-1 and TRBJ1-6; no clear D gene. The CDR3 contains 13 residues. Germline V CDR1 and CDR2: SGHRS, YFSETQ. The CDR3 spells CASSSLRDSLLHF. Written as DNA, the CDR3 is TGCGCCAGCAGCTCTCTTAGAGATTCACTCCTCCACTTT.

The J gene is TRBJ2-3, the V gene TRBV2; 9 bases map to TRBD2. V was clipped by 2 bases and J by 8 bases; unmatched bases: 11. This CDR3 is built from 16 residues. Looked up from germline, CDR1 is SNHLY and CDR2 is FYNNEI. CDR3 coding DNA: TGTGCCAGCAGTGAATTCGGCGGGGGGGCAGCAGTTACGCAGTATTTT. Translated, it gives CASSEFGGGAAVTQYF.

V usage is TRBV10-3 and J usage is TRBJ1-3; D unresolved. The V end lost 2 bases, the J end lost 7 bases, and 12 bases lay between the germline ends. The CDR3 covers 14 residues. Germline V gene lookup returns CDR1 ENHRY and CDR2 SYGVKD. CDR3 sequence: CAISETDFGNTIYF. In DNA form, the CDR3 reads TGTGCCATCAGTGAGACGGATTTTGGTAACACCATATATTTT.

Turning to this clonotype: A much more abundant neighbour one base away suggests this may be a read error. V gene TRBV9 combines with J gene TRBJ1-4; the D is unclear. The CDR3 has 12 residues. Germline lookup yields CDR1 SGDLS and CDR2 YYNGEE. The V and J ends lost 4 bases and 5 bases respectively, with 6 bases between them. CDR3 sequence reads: CASSKGNEKLFF. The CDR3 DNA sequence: TGTGCCAGCAGCAAGGGAAATGAAAAACTGTTTTTT.

CDR3 DNA sequence: TGTGCCAGCAGTGAACAGGGGATATACACTGAAGCTTTCTTT. This codes for CASSEQGIYTEAFF. This chain joins TRBV6-1 and TRBJ1-1; D perhaps matches TRBD1 (6 bases). CDR3 length: 14 amino acids. The V gene lost 2 bases and the J gene lost 3 bases, with 10 bases spanning the gap. Per the germline V gene, CDR1 is MNHNS and CDR2 is SASEGT.

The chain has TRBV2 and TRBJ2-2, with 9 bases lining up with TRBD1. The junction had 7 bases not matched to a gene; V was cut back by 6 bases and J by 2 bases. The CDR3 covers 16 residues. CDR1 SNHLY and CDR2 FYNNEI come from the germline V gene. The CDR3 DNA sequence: TGTGCCAGCAGAACCGGACAGGGGACTAACACCGGGGAGCTGTTTTTT. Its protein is CASRTGQGTNTGELFF.

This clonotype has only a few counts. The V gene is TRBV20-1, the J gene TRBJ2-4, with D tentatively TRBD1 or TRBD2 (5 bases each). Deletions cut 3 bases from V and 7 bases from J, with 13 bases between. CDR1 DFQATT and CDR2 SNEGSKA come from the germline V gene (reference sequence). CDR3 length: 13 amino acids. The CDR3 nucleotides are TGCAGTGCTAGTCCAGGGTCGGGGAACATTCAGTACTTC. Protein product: CSASPGSGNIQYF.

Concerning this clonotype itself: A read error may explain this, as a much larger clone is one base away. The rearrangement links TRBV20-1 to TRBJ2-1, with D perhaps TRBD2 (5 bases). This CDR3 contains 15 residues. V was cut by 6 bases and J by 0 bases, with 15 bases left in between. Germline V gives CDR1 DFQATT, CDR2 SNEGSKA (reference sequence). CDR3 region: CSALEDVGSYNEQFF. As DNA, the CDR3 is TGCAGTGCGCTGGAGGACGTAGGCTCCTACAATGAGCAGTTCTTC.

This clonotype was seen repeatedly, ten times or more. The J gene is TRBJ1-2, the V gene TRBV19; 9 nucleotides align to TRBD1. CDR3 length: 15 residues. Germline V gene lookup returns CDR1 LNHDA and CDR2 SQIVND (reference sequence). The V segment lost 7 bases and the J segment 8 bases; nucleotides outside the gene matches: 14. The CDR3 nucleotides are TGTGCCAGTAAGGTACAGGGGGCGAGAGAAGGCGGCTACACCTTC. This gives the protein CASKVQGAREGGYTF.

The CDR3 DNA reads TGTGCCAGCCGCCACGATCCCGGTGGCTACACCTTC. Its translation is CASRHDPGGYTF. The chain couples TRBV7-9 to TRBJ1-2; unclear D gene. The germline gives CDR1 SEHNR, CDR2 FQNEAQ (reference sequence). Trimming shortened V by 8 bases and J by 7 bases, and 14 bases separated the two germline ends. CDR3 length: 12 residues. The whole variable domain, remainder taken from reference TRBV7-9 and TRBJ1-2, is DTGVSQNPRHKITKRGQNVTFRCDPISEHNRLYWYRQTLGQGPEFLTYFQNEAQLEKSRLLSDRFSAERPKGSFSTLEIQRTEQGDSAMYLCASRHDPGGYTFGSGTRLTVV.

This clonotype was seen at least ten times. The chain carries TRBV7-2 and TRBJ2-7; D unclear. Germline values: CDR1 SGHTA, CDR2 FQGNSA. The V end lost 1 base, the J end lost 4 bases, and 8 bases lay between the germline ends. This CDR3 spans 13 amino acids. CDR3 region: CASSLGRRYEQYF. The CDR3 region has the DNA TGTGCCAGCAGCTTAGGGCGCAGATACGAGCAGTACTTC.

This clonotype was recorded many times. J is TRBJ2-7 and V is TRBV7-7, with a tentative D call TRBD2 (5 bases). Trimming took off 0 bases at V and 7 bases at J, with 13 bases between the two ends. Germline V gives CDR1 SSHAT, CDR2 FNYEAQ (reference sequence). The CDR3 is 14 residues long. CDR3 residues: CASSLAVSGSEQYF. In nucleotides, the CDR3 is TGTGCCAGCAGCTTAGCGGTGTCGGGATCGGAGCAGTACTTC.

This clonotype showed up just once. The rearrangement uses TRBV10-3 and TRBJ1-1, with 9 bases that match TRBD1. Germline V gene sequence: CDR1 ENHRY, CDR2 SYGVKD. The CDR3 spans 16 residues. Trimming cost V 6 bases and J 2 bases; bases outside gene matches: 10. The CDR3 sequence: CAISGRPGQGNTEAFF. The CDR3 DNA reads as TGTGCCATCAGCGGGAGACCGGGACAGGGTAACACTGAAGCTTTCTTT.

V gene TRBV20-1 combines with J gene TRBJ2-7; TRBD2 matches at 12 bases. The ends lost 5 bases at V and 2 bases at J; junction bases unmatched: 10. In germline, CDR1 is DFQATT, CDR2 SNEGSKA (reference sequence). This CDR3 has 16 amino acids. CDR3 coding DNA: TGCAGTGCTTCTAAACCCCTAGCGGGGGGGGCCTACGAGCAGTACTTC. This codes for CSASKPLAGGAYEQYF.

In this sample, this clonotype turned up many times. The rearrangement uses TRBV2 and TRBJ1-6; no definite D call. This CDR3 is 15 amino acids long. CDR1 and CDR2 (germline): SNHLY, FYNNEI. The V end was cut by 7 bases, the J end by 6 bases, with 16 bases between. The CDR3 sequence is CASNLPGFSNSPLHF. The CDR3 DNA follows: TGTGCCAGCAATTTGCCGGGATTCAGTAATTCACCCCTCCACTTT.

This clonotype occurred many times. CDR3 coding DNA: TGCAGTGCTAGATACGACGAGGTATCACCCCTCCACTTT. Amino acid sequence: CSARYDEVSPLHF. The chain joins TRBV20-1 to TRBJ1-6; D unclear. The V end lost 2 bases, the J end lost 10 bases, and 12 bases lay between the germline ends. Germline V gene lookup returns CDR1 DFQATT and CDR2 SNEGSKA (reference sequence). CDR3 length equals 13 residues.

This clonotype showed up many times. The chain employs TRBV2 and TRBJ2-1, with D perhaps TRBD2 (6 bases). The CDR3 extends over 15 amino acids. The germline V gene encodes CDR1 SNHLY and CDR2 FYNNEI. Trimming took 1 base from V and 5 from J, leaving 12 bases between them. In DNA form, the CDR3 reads TGTGCCAGCAGTGAAGGGACTATCTTCGACAATGAGCAGTTCTTC. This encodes CASSEGTIFDNEQFF.

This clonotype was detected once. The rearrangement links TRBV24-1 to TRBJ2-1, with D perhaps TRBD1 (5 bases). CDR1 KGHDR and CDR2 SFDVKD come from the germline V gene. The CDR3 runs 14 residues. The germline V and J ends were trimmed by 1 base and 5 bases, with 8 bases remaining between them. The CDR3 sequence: CATSDFAGNNEQFF. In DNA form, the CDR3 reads TGTGCCACCAGTGATTTTGCAGGGAACAATGAGCAGTTCTTC.

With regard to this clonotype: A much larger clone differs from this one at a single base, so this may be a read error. CDR3 nucleotide sequence: TGTGCTAGTGGCAACCGAGACTCCGCCCCATTC. As protein: CASGNRDSAPF. This chain connects TRBV12-5 to TRBJ2-7; D unclear. The CDR3 extends over 11 amino acids. CDR1 and CDR2 from the germline V gene are LGHNT and FRNRAP.

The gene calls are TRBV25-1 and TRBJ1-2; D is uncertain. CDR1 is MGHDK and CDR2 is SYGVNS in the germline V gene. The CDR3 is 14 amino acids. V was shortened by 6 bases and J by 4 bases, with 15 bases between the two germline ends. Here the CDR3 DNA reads TGTGCCAGCAGCCCCAATGGCAGTCTCTATGGCTACACCTTC. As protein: CASSPNGSLYGYTF.

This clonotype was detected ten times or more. The CDR3 sequence is CASTRWGTEAFF. The CDR3, as DNA: TGTGCCAGCACCCGGTGGGGGACTGAAGCTTTCTTT. The gene calls are TRBV12-3 or TRBV12-4 and TRBJ1-1; D is perhaps TRBD1 (5 bases). The germline V and J ends were trimmed by 7 bases and 5 bases, with 11 bases remaining between them. The CDR3 loop spans 12 amino acids.

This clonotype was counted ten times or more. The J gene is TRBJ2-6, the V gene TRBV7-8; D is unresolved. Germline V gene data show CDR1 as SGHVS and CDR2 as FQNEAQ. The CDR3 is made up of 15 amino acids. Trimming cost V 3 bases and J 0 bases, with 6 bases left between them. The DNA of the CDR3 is TGTGCCAGCAGCTTCGTCGTCTCTGGGGCCAACGTCCTGACTTTC. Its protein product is CASSFVVSGANVLTF.

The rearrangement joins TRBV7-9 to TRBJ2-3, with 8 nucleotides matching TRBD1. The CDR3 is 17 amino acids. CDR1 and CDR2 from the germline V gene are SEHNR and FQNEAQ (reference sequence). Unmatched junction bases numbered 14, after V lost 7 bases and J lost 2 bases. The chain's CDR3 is CASTGTGSNRDTDTQYF. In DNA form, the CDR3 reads TGTGCCAGCACTGGGACAGGTTCTAATCGGGACACAGATACGCAGTATTTT.

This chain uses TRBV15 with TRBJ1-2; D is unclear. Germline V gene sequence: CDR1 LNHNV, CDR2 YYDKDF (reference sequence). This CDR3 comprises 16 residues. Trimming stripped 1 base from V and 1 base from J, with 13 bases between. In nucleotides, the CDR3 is TGTGCCACCAGCAGAGGTCCAGGCTGGCTTAACTATGGCTACACCTTC. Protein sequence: CATSRGPGWLNYGYTF.